The clone carrying this T cell receptor (beta chain) was counted a single time. Its antigen is as yet unknown. The repertoire was sequenced with immunoSEQ multiplex PCR; TCRdb's copy has only in-frame clones and lacks some. The data hold 120,000 to 150,000 clones, with roughly 90% observed a single time. This sample stems from a study of T cell responses to AZD1222 COVID-19 vaccine. Whole-study results and caveats: Of spike-specific TCRs, nearly half reportedly target regions left unmutated in variants. Spike-specific TCR breadth rose after two AZD1222 doses, and depth rose as well.

With 3 bases removed from V and 5 bases from J, the gap between germline ends came to 14 bases. The V gene's germline CDR1 is SGDLS and CDR2 YYNGEE. This CDR3 spans 15 amino acids. The chain links TRBV9 to TRBJ1-4, with D possibly being TRBD1 (6 bases). This clonotype originated in an adult who received the AZD1222 COVID-19 vaccine. The starting material was peripheral blood, obtained 28 days after the second AZD1222 dose. Written as DNA, the CDR3 is TGTGCCAGCAGCGAGGGGGGGGCACTGAATGAAAAACTGTTTTTT. Protein sequence: CASSEGGALNEKLFF. Full variable domain (rest looked up from reference TRBV9 and TRBJ1-4): DSGVTQTPKHLITATGQRVTLRCSPRSGDLSVYWYQQSLDQGLQFLIQYYNGEERAKGNILERFSAQQFPDLHSELNLSSLELGDSALYFCASSEGGALNEKLFFGSGTQLSVL.